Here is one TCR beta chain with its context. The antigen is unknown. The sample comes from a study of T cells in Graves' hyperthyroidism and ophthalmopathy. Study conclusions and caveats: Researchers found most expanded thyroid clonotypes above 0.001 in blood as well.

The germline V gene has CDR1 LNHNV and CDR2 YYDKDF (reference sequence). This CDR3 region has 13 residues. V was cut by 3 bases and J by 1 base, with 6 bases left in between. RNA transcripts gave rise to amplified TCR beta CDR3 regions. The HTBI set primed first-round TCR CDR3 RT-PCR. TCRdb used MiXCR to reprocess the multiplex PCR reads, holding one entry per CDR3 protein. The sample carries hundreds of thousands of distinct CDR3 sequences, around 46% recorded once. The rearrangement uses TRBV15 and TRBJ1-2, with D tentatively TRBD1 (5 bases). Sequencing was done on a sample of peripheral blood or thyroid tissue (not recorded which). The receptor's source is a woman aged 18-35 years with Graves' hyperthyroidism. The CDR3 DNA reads TGTGCCACCAGCAGGACAGATAACTATGGCTACACCTTC. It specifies CATSRTDNYGYTF. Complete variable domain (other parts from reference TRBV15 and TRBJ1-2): DAMVIQNPRYQVTQFGKPVTLSCSQTLNHNVMYWYQQKSSQAPKLLFHYYDKDFNNEADTPDNFQSRRPNTSFCFLDIRSPGLGDTAMYLCATSRTDNYGYTFGSGTRLTVV.